The 14 T cell receptor beta chains below were found in one sample sequenced in a study of cytomegalovirus exposure and HLA in healthy donors. The study ran its PCR with 60 Vbeta and 13 Jbeta primers. Some clones are missing from TCRdb's copy, which holds only in-frame ones; the method was immunoSEQ multiplex PCR. Of around 150,000 clones in the sample, around nine tenths were seen once. The sample was PBMCs. The origin of the receptors is a woman under 40 in good health and CMV-seronegative.

This clone occurred a few times. The rearrangement uses TRBV6-5 and TRBJ2-7; 8 positions match TRBD2. The CDR3 extends over 15 amino acids. From germline, CDR1 is MNHEY and CDR2 SVGAGI. V shed 4 bases, J shed 2 bases, and the junction held 7 bases outside the gene matches. The CDR3 region is CASSFGTGGTYEQYF. The CDR3 DNA is TGTGCCAGCAGTTTTGGGACGGGGGGGACCTACGAGCAGTACTTC.

The chain carries TRBV18 and TRBJ2-5, with D perhaps matching TRBD2 (5 bases). Germline values: CDR1 KGHSH, CDR2 LQKENI. The CDR3 is 13 residues long. V was clipped by 4 bases and J by 4 bases, with 10 bases between them. CDR3 DNA: TGTGCCAGCTCACTGGACTTTCGAGAGACCCAGTACTTC. It is translated as CASSLDFRETQYF.

V and J are TRBV27 and TRBJ2-2, with 10 bases lining up with TRBD1. Unmatched junction bases numbered 5, after V lost 5 bases and J lost 5 bases. CDR1 is MNHEY, CDR2 SMNVEV, per germline (reference sequence). The CDR3 spans 15 residues. The CDR3 DNA sequence: TGTGCCAGCAGTCGGGACAGGGGATGGACCGGGGAGCTGTTTTTT. Translating it yields CASSRDRGWTGELFF.

This clone was observed once. This chain connects TRBV10-3 to TRBJ1-2, with 7 positions matching TRBD1. The CDR3 is 14 amino acids. Germline V gives CDR1 ENHRY, CDR2 SYGVKD. Losses at the gene ends were 6 bases for V and 0 bases for J; bases not matched to a gene: 4. Here the CDR3 DNA reads TGTGCCATCAGCCCGGGACAGCCTAACTATGGCTACACCTTC. Translated: CAISPGQPNYGYTF.

The genes are TRBV10-1 and TRBJ2-1, with 9 bases that match TRBD1. CDR1 and CDR2 (germline): WNHNN, SYGVQD (reference sequence). V lost 4 bases to trimming and J lost 1 base; unmatched junction nucleotides: 2. CDR3 length equals 15 residues. The CDR3 nucleotides read TGCGCCAGCAGTGGTGGGACAGGGTCCTACAATGAGCAGTTCTTC. The encoded protein is CASSGGTGSYNEQFF.

In its sample, this clone was seen a few times. This chain uses TRBV5-6 with TRBJ1-4, with D possibly TRBD1 on 6 matching bases. The CDR3 loop spans 15 amino acids. Trimming pared 4 bases from V and 8 bases from J, leaving 18 bases between. Germline V gene sequence: CDR1 SGHDT, CDR2 YYEEEE. In DNA form, the CDR3 reads TGTGCCAGCAGCCCGGAGGGGGGGCTACAAGAAAAACTGTTTTTT. This sequence encodes CASSPEGGLQEKLFF.

This chain links TRBV27 with TRBJ2-1; 8 bases agree with TRBD2. Germline V gene data show CDR1 as MNHEY and CDR2 as SMNVEV (reference sequence). The CDR3 extends over 18 amino acids. V shed 4 bases and J 6 bases; nucleotides not matched to a gene: 17. Here the CDR3 DNA reads TGTGCCAGCAGTTCGACCAATTTAAGCGGGAGTTCGGTCAATGAGCAGTTCTTC. Protein: CASSSTNLSGSSVNEQFF.

V and J are TRBV6-1 and TRBJ2-3; 10 bases match TRBD1. From germline, CDR1 is MNHNS and CDR2 SASEGT. This CDR3 spans 15 amino acids. The trim removed 10 bases at V and 1 base at J, leaving 8 bases unmatched. The CDR3 sequence: CATSVGTGGTDTQYF. The CDR3 DNA sequence: TGTGCCACCTCTGTGGGGACAGGGGGCACAGATACGCAGTATTTT.

This clone was observed a single time. This chain joins TRBV7-2 and TRBJ1-4; D not certain. Germline-derived CDR1 and CDR2 are SGHTA and FQGNSA. CDR3 size: 16 residues. The V gene lost 1 base and the J gene lost 6 bases, with 15 bases spanning the gap. CDR3 amino acids: CASSLELGVVDEKLFF. DNA for the CDR3: TGTGCCAGCAGCTTAGAATTGGGCGTTGTAGATGAAAAACTGTTTTTT.

The chain links TRBV1 to TRBJ1-4. TRBV1 is designated a pseudogene. The CDR3 contains 16 residues. CDR3 nucleotides: TGCACCAGCAGCCAAGATAGAACGGCAACTAATGAAAAACTGTTTTTT. Translation gives CTSSQDRTATNEKLFF.

Remarks on this clone: Other nucleotide sequences from this sample produce the same CDR3. The V and J genes are TRBV6-4 and TRBJ1-1; tentative D call: TRBD1 (5 bases). Trimming shortened V by 6 bases and J by 5 bases, and 13 bases separated the two germline ends. The CDR3 consists of 13 residues. Germline V lookup: CDR1 MRHNA, CDR2 SNTAGT. CDR3 in amino acids: CASSRDRGTEAFF. For the CDR3, the DNA is TGTGCCAGCAGCCGTGACCGGGGGACTGAAGCTTTCTTT.

This chain uses TRBV5-1 with TRBJ1-3, with unresolved D. The V gene lost 2 bases and the J gene lost 0 bases, with 9 bases spanning the gap. Germline CDR1 SGHRS, CDR2 YFSETQ. This CDR3 has 15 residues. CDR3 sequence reads: CASSFELSSGNTIYF. CDR3 coding DNA: TGCGCCAGCAGCTTCGAGCTCTCCTCTGGAAACACCATATATTTT.

V gene TRBV7-2 combines with J gene TRBJ2-7; TRBD2 matches at 7 bases. The V segment lost 2 bases and the J segment 2 bases; nucleotides outside the gene matches: 15. The CDR3 is 18 residues long. Germline V gene data show CDR1 as SGHTA and CDR2 as FQGNSA. The CDR3 here is CASSLRGGAGETTYEQYF. CDR3 DNA sequence: TGTGCCAGCAGCTTAAGGGGAGGGGCAGGCGAAACCACCTACGAGCAGTACTTC.

The chain is built from TRBV6-1 and TRBJ1-5; the match to TRBD1 covers 7 bases. This CDR3 region has 14 residues. Germline V gives CDR1 MNHNS, CDR2 SASEGT. V trimming: 6 bases; J trimming: 6 bases; junction bases outside the gene matches: 8. The DNA of the CDR3 is TGTGCCAGCAGGGTACAGGGGTCGCTTCAGCCCCAGCATTTT. Its protein is CASRVQGSLQPQHF.